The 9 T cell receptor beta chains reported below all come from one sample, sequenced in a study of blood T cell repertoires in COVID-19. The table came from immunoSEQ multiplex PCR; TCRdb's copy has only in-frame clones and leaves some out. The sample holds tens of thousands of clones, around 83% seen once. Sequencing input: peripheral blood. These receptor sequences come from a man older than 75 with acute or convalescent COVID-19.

CDR3 nucleotide sequence: TGTGCCAGCAGCTTGGCCAGGGATAGTGGCTACACCTTC. Residues: CASSLARDSGYTF. The chain employs TRBV5-5 and TRBJ1-2; weak D call: TRBD1 (5 bases). The germline V and J ends were trimmed by 0 bases and 7 bases, with 10 bases remaining between them. This CDR3 spans 13 amino acids. Germline V gene sequence: CDR1 SGHKS, CDR2 YYEKEE (reference sequence).

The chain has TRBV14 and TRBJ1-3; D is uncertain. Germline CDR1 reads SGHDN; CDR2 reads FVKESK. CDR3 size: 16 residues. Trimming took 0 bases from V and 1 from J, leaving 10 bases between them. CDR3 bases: TGTGCCAGCAGCCAAGACTGGGGAGGGTCTGGAAACACCATATATTTT. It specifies CASSQDWGGSGNTIYF.

The CDR3 DNA reads TGTGCCAGCAGCCCAAGCCGGGGACTAGCGGGGGCGCAAGAGACCCAGTACTTC. It codes for CASSPSRGLAGAQETQYF. The chain is built from TRBV5-8 and TRBJ2-5, with 14 positions matching TRBD2. CDR3 length equals 18 residues. Germline CDR1 and CDR2: SGHTS and YDEGEE. With 4 bases clipped from V and 2 bases from J, the junction kept 10 bases outside the gene matches. The complete variable domain, with remaining parts taken from reference TRBV5-8 and TRBJ2-5, reads EAGVTQSPTHLIKTRGQQATLRCSPISGHTSVYWYQQALGLGLQFLLWYDEGEERNRGNFPPRFSGRQFPNYSSELNVNALELEDSALYLCASSPSRGLAGAQETQYFGPGTRLLVL.

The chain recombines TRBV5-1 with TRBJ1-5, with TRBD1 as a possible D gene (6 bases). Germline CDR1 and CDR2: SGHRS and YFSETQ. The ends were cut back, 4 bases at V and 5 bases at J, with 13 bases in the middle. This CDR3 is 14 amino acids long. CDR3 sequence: CASSPGQFDQPQHF. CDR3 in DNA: TGCGCCAGCAGCCCAGGACAGTTCGATCAGCCCCAGCATTTT.

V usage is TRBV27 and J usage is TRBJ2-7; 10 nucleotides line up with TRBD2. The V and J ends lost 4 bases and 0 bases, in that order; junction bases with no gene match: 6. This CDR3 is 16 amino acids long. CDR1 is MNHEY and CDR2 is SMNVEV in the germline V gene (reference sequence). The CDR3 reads CASSSRTSGNSYEQYF. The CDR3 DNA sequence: TGTGCCAGCAGTTCCAGGACTAGCGGAAACTCCTACGAGCAGTACTTC.

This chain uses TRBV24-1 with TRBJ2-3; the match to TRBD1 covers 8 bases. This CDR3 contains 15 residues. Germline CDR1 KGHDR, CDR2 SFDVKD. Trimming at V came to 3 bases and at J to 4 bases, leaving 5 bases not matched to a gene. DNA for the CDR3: TGTGCCACCAGTGATAGACAGGGGCTCGCAGATACGCAGTATTTT. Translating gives CATSDRQGLADTQYF.

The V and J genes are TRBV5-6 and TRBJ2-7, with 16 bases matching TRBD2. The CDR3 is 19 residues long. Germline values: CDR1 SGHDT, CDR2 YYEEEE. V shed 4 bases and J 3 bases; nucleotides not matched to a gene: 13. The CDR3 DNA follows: TGTGCCAGCAGCCTAGGCGGGACTAGCGGGAGGGCCGGACTCTACGAGCAGTACTTC. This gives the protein CASSLGGTSGRAGLYEQYF.

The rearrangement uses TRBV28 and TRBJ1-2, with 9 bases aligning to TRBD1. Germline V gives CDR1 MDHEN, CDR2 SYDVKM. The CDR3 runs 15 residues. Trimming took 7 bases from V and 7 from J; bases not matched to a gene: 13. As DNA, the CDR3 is TGTGCCAGCACCGTCCCGGGACAGGGAGCGGGTGGCTACACCTTC. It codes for CASTVPGQGAGGYTF.

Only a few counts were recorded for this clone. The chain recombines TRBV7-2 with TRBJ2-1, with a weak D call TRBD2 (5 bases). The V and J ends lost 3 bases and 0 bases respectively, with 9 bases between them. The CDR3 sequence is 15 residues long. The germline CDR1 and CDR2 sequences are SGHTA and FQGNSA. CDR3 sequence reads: CASSLGVSSYNEQFF. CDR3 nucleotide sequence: TGTGCCAGCAGCTTGGGAGTAAGCTCCTACAATGAGCAGTTCTTC.